The present TCR beta chain was sequenced within a study of T cell responses to AZD1222 COVID-19 vaccine. Assay used: immunoSEQ multiplex PCR; TCRdb lists only in-frame clones, some missing. The sample lists 150,000 to 200,000 clones, about 92% seen once, with less than 4% in the top ten. Germline CDR1 reads SGDLS; CDR2 reads YYNGEE. With 3 bases removed from V and 8 bases from J, the gap between germline ends came to 3 bases. The CDR3 consists of 10 residues. The gene calls are TRBV9 and TRBJ2-1; D unclear. The sequences come from peripheral blood, collected 28 days after the second dose of the MenACWY control vaccine. The receptor was isolated from an adult who received the MenACWY meningococcal vaccine as a control. The CDR3 DNA reads as TGTGCCAGCAGCGGGGATGAGCAGTTCTTC. Its translation: CASSGDEQFF.